This passage covers 30 T cell receptor beta chains from one sample sequenced in a study of T cells in Graves' hyperthyroidism and ophthalmopathy (dated by TCRdb to 2018 to 2020). Library preparation employed multiplex PCR. Sequenced using an Illumina HiSeq 2000. TCR beta CDR3 regions were amplified from RNA transcripts. A first-round RT-PCR of the TCR CDR3 used the HTBI primer set with the Qiagen OneStep RT-PCR kit. The public reads were run again by TCRdb, first through fastp at Q25 and then through MiXCR, and only productive beta chains were kept. Each record represents a unique CDR3 protein, reported with the most common genes and DNA among its rows. The sample table lists some 600,000 distinct CDR3 sequences, about 15% of them with a count of one. The top ten constitute less than 6% of the sample. Sequenced material: blood. These receptors all come from a woman aged 30 to 39 with Graves' hyperthyroidism that later progressed to Graves' ophthalmopathy.

This clonotype was picked up many times. The V gene is TRBV3-1, the J gene TRBJ2-1, with 9 bases matching TRBD2. With V trimmed by 7 bases and J by 7 bases, 8 bases remained unmatched. CDR1 and CDR2 (germline): LGHDT, YNNKEL (reference sequence). This CDR3 has 14 residues. CDR3 bases: TGTGCCAGCAACGGGGGCGGGAGGGCGAATGAGCAGTTCTTC. Protein sequence: CASNGGGRANEQFF.

In its sample, this clonotype was seen a few times. The rearrangement uses TRBV20-1 and TRBJ2-1; 8 bases fit TRBD2. CDR1 and CDR2 from the germline V gene are DFQATT and SNEGSKA (reference sequence). The CDR3 runs to 15 residues. Unmatched junction bases numbered 4, after V lost 3 bases and J lost 0 bases. DNA of the CDR3: TGCAGTGCTAGTAGCGGGGCCAGCTCCTACAATGAGCAGTTCTTC. It encodes CSASSGASSYNEQFF.

V gene TRBV25-1 combines with J gene TRBJ1-2; 11 bases fit TRBD1. The germline CDR1 and CDR2 sequences are MGHDK and SYGVNS. CDR3 length: 14 residues. The ends lost 8 bases at V and 7 bases at J; junction bases unmatched: 9. The CDR3 DNA is TGTGCCAGCCGTGGACAGGGGGCGACCGGTGGCTACACCTTC. Its protein product is CASRGQGATGGYTF.

The V call is TRBV6-1, the J call TRBJ2-7; 10 nucleotides line up with TRBD1. Germline loops: CDR1 MNHNS, CDR2 SASEGT. Unmatched junction bases numbered 3, after V lost 4 bases and J lost 3 bases. The CDR3 covers 14 residues. In DNA, the CDR3 is TGTGCCAGCAGTGGACAGGGGGCCGTCTACGAGCAGTACTTC. Protein sequence: CASSGQGAVYEQYF.

This clonotype appeared many times. The V gene is TRBV10-3, the J gene TRBJ2-7; 12 positions agree with TRBD2. Germline lookup yields CDR1 ENHRY and CDR2 SYGVKD. V gave up 5 bases and J gave up 0 bases; unmatched junction bases: 11. The CDR3 extends over 18 amino acids. In nucleotides, the CDR3 is TGTGCCATCAGTACGCAGACTAGCGGGAGACCCATCTCCTACGAGCAGTACTTC. Translating gives CAISTQTSGRPISYEQYF.

This clonotype was detected ten times or more. V and J are TRBV7-8 and TRBJ1-5; D is undetermined. The CDR3 consists of 16 residues. Germline V gene data show CDR1 as SGHVS and CDR2 as FQNEAQ. Between the trimmed V and J ends, which lost 0 bases and 4 bases, there was a span of 13 bases. CDR3 nucleotide sequence: TGTGCCAGCAGCTTAGCGCGATCAGTAAAAAATCAGCCCCAGCATTTT. Its translation is CASSLARSVKNQPQHF.

CDR3 coding DNA: TGCAGTGCTGGGGTTGGGGGAGCAAGCTACGAGCAGTACTTC. As protein: CSAGVGGASYEQYF. The V and J genes are TRBV20-1 and TRBJ2-7; D is possibly TRBD1 or TRBD2 (5 bases each). CDR1 is DFQATT and CDR2 is SNEGSKA in the germline V gene (reference sequence). The CDR3 length is 14 residues. The V gene lost 5 bases and the J gene lost 3 bases, with 17 bases spanning the gap.

This clonotype turned up a few times. This chain uses TRBV14 with TRBJ2-5, with TRBD1 matching over 7 bases. This CDR3 comprises 14 residues. Per germline, CDR1 SGHDN and CDR2 FVKESK. Trimming at V came to 4 bases and at J to 4 bases, leaving 6 bases not matched to a gene. The CDR3 DNA reads as TGTGCCAGCAGCCTAGGACAGGTAGGAGAGACCCAGTACTTC. Translated, it gives CASSLGQVGETQYF. Looking up the rest from reference TRBV14 and TRBJ2-5 gives the full variable domain: EAGVTQFPSHSVIEKGQTVTLRCDPISGHDNLYWYRRVMGKEIKFLLHFVKESKQDESGMPNNRFLAERTGGTYSTLKVQPAELEDSGVYFCASSLGQVGETQYFGPGTRLLVL.

This clonotype showed up many times. V and J are TRBV12-3 or TRBV12-4 and TRBJ2-2, with 9 bases fitting TRBD1. CDR3 length: 16 amino acids. With 5 bases clipped from V and 4 bases from J, the junction kept 8 bases outside the gene matches. CDR3 in amino acids: CASSPPATGGTGELFF. The CDR3 nucleotides are TGTGCCAGCAGTCCGCCCGCGACAGGGGGCACCGGGGAGCTGTTTTTT.

This clonotype was recorded at least ten times. The V call is TRBV28, the J call TRBJ2-1; 9 positions match TRBD1. The CDR3 consists of 15 residues. Germline V gene sequence: CDR1 MDHEN, CDR2 SYDVKM. Trimming removed 8 bases from V and 1 base from J; junction bases left unmatched: 6. CDR3 amino acids: CASYPGQGSYNEQFF. CDR3 DNA: TGTGCCAGCTACCCGGGACAGGGTTCCTACAATGAGCAGTTCTTC.

This clonotype appeared many times. The gene calls are TRBV2 and TRBJ1-5, with TRBD1 matching over 9 bases. This CDR3 region has 16 residues. Germline CDR1 SNHLY, CDR2 FYNNEI. After removal of 5 bases from V and 5 bases from J, the junction contained 10 bases not matched to a gene. Written as DNA, the CDR3 is TGTGCCAGCAGTATCCTAATGACAGGGGGGGATCAGCCCCAGCATTTT. It encodes CASSILMTGGDQPQHF.

This clonotype was picked up many times. This rearrangement joins TRBV2 to TRBJ2-6; D may match TRBD1 or TRBD2 (5 bases each). The CDR3 is made up of 17 amino acids. CDR1 and CDR2 (germline): SNHLY, FYNNEI. Trimming removed 9 bases at V and 0 bases at J, with 18 bases between. The CDR3 spells CASDRDAALSGANVLTF. In DNA, the CDR3 is TGTGCCAGTGACCGGGACGCAGCCCTCTCTGGGGCCAACGTCCTGACTTTC.

The chain combines TRBV6-1 with TRBJ2-2; TRBD2 agrees at 9 bases. Germline CDR1 MNHNS, CDR2 SASEGT. V was clipped by 8 bases and J by 4 bases; unmatched bases: 11. CDR3 length: 16 residues. CDR3 coding DNA: TGTGCCAGCCCCGAAAGCTCTAGCGGGGTCACCGGGGAGCTGTTTTTT. This codes for CASPESSSGVTGELFF.

This clonotype was counted at least ten times. The rearrangement links TRBV7-9 to TRBJ2-2; D is perhaps TRBD2 (6 bases). Germline assignment: CDR1 SEHNR and CDR2 FQNEAQ (reference sequence). This CDR3 comprises 15 residues. V lost 5 bases and J lost 1, with 11 bases in between. The DNA of the CDR3 is TGTGCCAGCAGCCGGGGACTGATGAACACCGGGGAGCTGTTTTTT. Protein: CASSRGLMNTGELFF. Drawing the rest from reference TRBV7-9 and TRBJ2-2, the complete variable domain is DTGVSQNPRHKITKRGQNVTFRCDPISEHNRLYWYRQTLGQGPEFLTYFQNEAQLEKSRLLSDRFSAERPKGSFSTLEIQRTEQGDSAMYLCASSRGLMNTGELFFGEGSRLTVL.

This clonotype occurred many times. The V and J genes are TRBV27 and TRBJ1-2, with no clear D. The CDR3 spans 11 residues. CDR1 is MNHEY, CDR2 SMNVEV, per germline (reference sequence). V was shortened by 10 bases and J by 4 bases, with 10 bases between the two germline ends. This CDR3 is CATFSAYGYTF. The CDR3 DNA is TGTGCCACCTTCTCAGCCTATGGCTACACCTTC.

The chain joins TRBV28 to TRBJ2-7; D may be TRBD2 (6 bases). Germline loops: CDR1 MDHEN, CDR2 SYDVKM. Trimming cost V 6 bases and J 6 bases, with 12 bases left between them. CDR3 length: 12 amino acids. CDR3 loop: CASSRGSSEQYF. The CDR3 nucleotides read TGTGCCAGCAGCCGGGGGTCGTCCGAGCAGTACTTC.

This clonotype was seen a few times. The V gene is TRBV25-1, the J gene TRBJ1-2; 8 positions agree with TRBD1. The J segment lost 1 base and the V segment lost 6 bases, leaving 16 bases of the junction unmatched. CDR1 and CDR2 (germline): MGHDK, SYGVNS. This CDR3 contains 18 residues. The CDR3 DNA is TGTGCCAGCAGACAATCCGGGACAGGAAGTGCTTATAACTATGGCTACACCTTC. Protein: CASRQSGTGSAYNYGYTF.

The V gene is TRBV20-1, the J gene TRBJ1-5; 9 bases agree with TRBD1. The junction had 5 bases not matched to a gene; V was cut back by 4 bases and J by 7 bases. This CDR3 is built from 13 residues. Germline assignment: CDR1 DFQATT and CDR2 SNEGSKA (reference sequence). The CDR3 sequence is CSAIQGADQPQHF. CDR3 DNA: TGCAGTGCTATACAGGGGGCAGACCAGCCCCAGCATTTT.

This clonotype appeared many times. The genes are TRBV30 and TRBJ1-5, with 7 nucleotides matching TRBD1. Germline-derived CDR1 and CDR2 are GTSNPN and SVGIG (reference sequence). This CDR3 region has 13 residues. V gave up 5 bases and J gave up 3 bases; unmatched junction bases: 4. The CDR3 sequence: CAWAGQPNQPQHF. The CDR3 DNA is TGTGCCTGGGCGGGACAGCCCAATCAGCCCCAGCATTTT. Filled out from reference TRBV30 and TRBJ1-5, the complete variable domain reads SQTIHQWPATLVQPVGSPLSLECTVEGTSNPNLYWYRQAAGRGLQLLFYSVGIGQISSEVPQNLSASRPQDRQFILSSKKLLLSDSGFYLCAWAGQPNQPQHFGDGTRLSIL.

This clonotype was picked up many times. The chain recombines TRBV27 with TRBJ1-2, with 10 bases that match TRBD1. Per the germline V gene, CDR1 is MNHEY and CDR2 is SMNVEV (reference sequence). The CDR3 extends over 15 amino acids. Trimming removed 5 bases from V and 4 bases from J; junction bases left unmatched: 7. The CDR3 sequence: CASSPQGQGTYGYTF. In nucleotides, the CDR3 is TGTGCCAGCAGTCCCCAGGGACAGGGGACCTATGGCTACACCTTC.

At least ten counts were recorded for this clonotype. The chain links TRBV11-2 to TRBJ1-2; D gene uncertain. V was trimmed by 1 base and J by 3 bases, leaving 9 bases between them. The length of the CDR3 is 14 residues. CDR1 and CDR2 from the germline V gene are SGHAT and FQNNGV. The CDR3 here is CASSLGGSHYGYTF. Written as DNA, the CDR3 is TGTGCCAGCAGCTTAGGGGGATCCCACTATGGCTACACCTTC. The variable domain in full, with the rest retrieved from reference TRBV11-2 and TRBJ1-2, is EAGVAQSPRYKIIEKRQSVAFWCNPISGHATLYWYQQILGQGPKLLIQFQNNGVVDDSQLPKDRFSAERLKGVDSTLKIQPAKLEDSAVYLCASSLGGSHYGYTFGSGTRLTVV.

V is TRBV13 and J is TRBJ2-2; TRBD2 matches at 10 bases. The CDR3 runs 16 residues. Per germline, CDR1 PRHDT and CDR2 FYEKMQ (reference sequence). The V gene end was trimmed by 2 bases and the J gene end by 10 bases; junction bases not matched to a gene: 10. As DNA, the CDR3 is TGTGCCAGCAGCTTATCCCAGCGGGAGGGCCGCGTGGAGCTGTTTTTT. It codes for CASSLSQREGRVELFF.

V and J are TRBV15 and TRBJ2-4, with D possibly being TRBD2 (6 bases). The V end was cut by 5 bases, the J end by 0 bases, with 14 bases between. The CDR3 totals 16 residues. The germline V gene encodes CDR1 LNHNV and CDR2 YYDKDF (reference sequence). The CDR3 is CATSGWAGLAKNIQYF. The CDR3 nucleotides are TGTGCCACCAGCGGGTGGGCGGGACTAGCCAAAAACATTCAGTACTTC.

The V gene is TRBV25-1, the J gene TRBJ2-3, with D perhaps TRBD1 or TRBD2 (5 bases each). The V gene lost 6 bases and the J gene lost 5 bases, with 24 bases spanning the gap. Looked up from germline, CDR1 is MGHDK and CDR2 is SYGVNS. The CDR3 spans 17 residues. The CDR3 sequence is CASSLDYSGTSGDTQYF. CDR3 nucleotides: TGTGCCAGCAGCCTTGACTACTCCGGGACCTCCGGAGATACGCAGTATTTT.

This clonotype was recorded many times. The V call is TRBV5-1, the J call TRBJ2-7, with TRBD2 identical over 7 bases. CDR1 and CDR2 (germline): SGHRS, YFSETQ. The CDR3 sequence is 17 residues long. V was pared by 0 bases and J by 1 base, with 10 bases of the junction left unmatched. Here the CDR3 DNA reads TGCGCCAGCAGCTTGGTCGGTAGCGGGTTCCCGTCCTACGAGCAGTACTTC. Protein product: CASSLVGSGFPSYEQYF.

This chain joins TRBV27 and TRBJ2-1; 11 bases match TRBD2. This CDR3 region has 14 residues. Germline V CDR1 and CDR2: MNHEY, SMNVEV (reference sequence). V gave up 1 base and J gave up 14 bases; unmatched junction bases: 7. In nucleotides, the CDR3 is TGTGCCAGCAGTTTATGGTTGACTAGCGGGGCAAAGTTCTTC. Translating it yields CASSLWLTSGAKFF.

This clonotype was recorded at least ten times. The CDR3 region is CASRSDRGEMYSPLHF. The CDR3 DNA is TGTGCCAGCAGATCAGACAGGGGGGAGATGTATTCACCCCTCCACTTT. The V and J genes are TRBV6-1 and TRBJ1-6; 9 bases are a match to TRBD1. V was pared by 6 bases and J by 8 bases, with 11 bases of the junction left unmatched. Germline V gene lookup returns CDR1 MNHNS and CDR2 SASEGT. This CDR3 is built from 16 residues.

The V gene is TRBV4-1, the J gene TRBJ1-4; D is unresolved. The V gene lost 1 base and the J gene lost 7 bases, with 7 bases spanning the gap. CDR3 length: 13 amino acids. Germline CDR1 is MGHRA and CDR2 is YSYEKL. The CDR3 bases are TGCGCCAGCAGCCAAGTGGCGGCTGAAAAACTGTTTTTT. It specifies CASSQVAAEKLFF.

This clonotype was counted at least ten times. The chain carries TRBV6-1 and TRBJ2-3; 10 bases line up with TRBD2. The germline V gene has CDR1 MNHNS and CDR2 SASEGT. This CDR3 is 19 amino acids long. V lost 6 bases to trimming and J lost 10 bases; unmatched junction nucleotides: 25. The CDR3 protein is CASRKETSGFPDHRSPQYF. For the CDR3, the DNA is TGTGCCAGCAGAAAGGAGACTAGCGGGTTCCCCGACCACCGATCCCCGCAGTATTTT.

Ten or more counts support this clonotype. The genes are TRBV7-9 and TRBJ2-3; tentative D call: TRBD2 (5 bases). V was clipped by 8 bases and J by 11 bases, with 20 bases between them. The germline gives CDR1 SEHNR, CDR2 FQNEAQ (reference sequence). This CDR3 comprises 13 residues. CDR3 sequence (DNA): TGTGCCAGCGCGAGGGCGGAATACCCGAGGCAGTATTTT. Protein sequence: CASARAEYPRQYF.